This T cell receptor (beta chain) was captured in a study of T cells after yellow fever vaccination. Using its own MiXCR run on the 5' RACE reads, TCRdb lists one record per CDR3 protein. Here the sample spans about 300,000 distinct CDR3 sequences, approximately 10% being singletons. CDR3 length: 14 residues. V dropped 5 bases and J dropped 9 bases, with 19 bases sitting between them. Germline V lookup: CDR1 MNHEY, CDR2 SVGAGI. This clonotype appeared a few times. The source is a man aged 18 to 29 who received the YFV17D yellow fever vaccine. The V call is TRBV6-5, the J call TRBJ1-1; unclear D gene. The sample in question was CD4+ T cells sorted from PBMCs, obtained 5 days after the yellow fever booster vaccination. The CDR3 protein is CASSAPDRGGKAFF. The CDR3 coding sequence is TGTGCCAGCAGTGCCCCCGACCGAGGAGGAAAAGCTTTCTTT.